The following is a T cell receptor (beta chain) sequence with its context. The data are from a study of blood T cells in healthy people across ages. This CDR3 has 12 residues. V lost 2 bases and J 7 bases, leaving 6 bases between the germline ends. CDR1 is MNHNY, CDR2 SVGAGI, per germline (reference sequence). For the second PCR, which ran for about 6 to 12 cycles, a sample-barcoded 5' primer and a J-beta primer mix were used. TCRdb fed the 5' RACE reads into MiXCR, producing one record per CDR3 protein. The profile shows 600,000 or so distinct CDR3 sequences, approximately 30% of them singletons. The clonotype originates from a woman of 80 years or more in good health. Sequencing input: blood. This chain joins TRBV6-6 and TRBJ2-1, with D hard to call. The CDR3: CASSYGPNEQFF. CDR3 DNA sequence: TGTGCCAGCAGTTACGGGCCAAATGAGCAGTTCTTC.